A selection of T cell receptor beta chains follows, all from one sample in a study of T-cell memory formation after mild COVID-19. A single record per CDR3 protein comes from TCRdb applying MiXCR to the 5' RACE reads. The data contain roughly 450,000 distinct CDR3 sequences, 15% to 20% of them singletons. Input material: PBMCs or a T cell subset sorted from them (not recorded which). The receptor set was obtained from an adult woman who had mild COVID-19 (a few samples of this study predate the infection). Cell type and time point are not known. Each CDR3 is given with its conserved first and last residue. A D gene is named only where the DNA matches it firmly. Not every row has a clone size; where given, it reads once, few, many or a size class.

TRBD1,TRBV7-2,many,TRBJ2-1,CASSPHQNRGIEQFF,TGTGCCAGCAGCCCCCACCAGAACAGGGGGATTGAGCAGTTCTTC
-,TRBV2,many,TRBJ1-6,CASSERPWREAPLHF,TGTGCCAGCAGTGAAAGACCCTGGCGGGAGGCACCCCTCCACTTT
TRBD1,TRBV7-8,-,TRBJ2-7,CASSLAHFGQGTFSSYEQYF,TGTGCCAGCAGCTTAGCGCATTTCGGACAGGGGACTTTTAGCTCCTACGAGCAGTACTTC
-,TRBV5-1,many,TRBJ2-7,CASSPGTLPEQYF,TGCGCCAGCAGCCCAGGGACGTTACCCGAGCAGTACTTC
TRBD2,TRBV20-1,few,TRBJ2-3,CSASALAGDTDTQYF,TGCAGTGCTAGTGCCCTAGCGGGAGACACAGATACGCAGTATTTT
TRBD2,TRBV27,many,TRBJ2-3,CASRPRLAGFRDTQYF,TGTGCCAGCAGACCCAGACTAGCGGGATTCAGAGATACGCAGTATTTT
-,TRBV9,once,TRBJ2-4,CASSVGQVENIQYF,TGTGCCAGCAGCGTAGGACAGGTTGAAAACATTCAGTACTTC
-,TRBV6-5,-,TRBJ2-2,CASSYSGYGTGELFF,TGTGCCAGCAGTTACTCAGGCTACGGAACCGGGGAGCTGTTTTTT
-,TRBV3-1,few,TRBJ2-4,CASSQAGFSGIQYF,TGTGCCAGCAGCCAAGCGGGGTTTAGTGGCATTCAGTACTTC
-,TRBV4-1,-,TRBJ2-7,CASSQDPIGGTSYEQYF,TGCGCCAGCAGCCAGGACCCTATTGGCGGGACCTCCTACGAGCAGTACTTC
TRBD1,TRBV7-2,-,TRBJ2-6,CASSGKGQNSGANVLTF,TGTGCCAGCAGCGGAAAGGGACAGAACTCTGGGGCCAACGTCCTGACTTTC
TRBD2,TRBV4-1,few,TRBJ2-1,CASSQELRGTYNEQFF,TGCGCCAGCAGCCAAGAGCTGCGGGGGACGTACAATGAGCAGTTCTTC
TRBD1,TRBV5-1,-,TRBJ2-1,CASSSGQGFNEQFF,TGCGCCAGCAGCTCGGGACAGGGATTCAATGAGCAGTTCTTC
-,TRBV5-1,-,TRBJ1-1,CASSTSRGSGTEAFF,TGCGCCAGCAGCACCTCCAGGGGCTCGGGCACTGAAGCTTTCTTT
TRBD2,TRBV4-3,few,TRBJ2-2,CASSRPSGTGELFF,TGCGCCAGCAGCCGGCCTAGCGGGACCGGGGAGCTGTTTTTT
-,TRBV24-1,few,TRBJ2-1,CATSDWTTWNNEQFF,TGTGCCACCAGTGATTGGACCACCTGGAACAATGAGCAGTTCTTC
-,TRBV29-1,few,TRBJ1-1,CSVRTAGEAFF,TGCAGCGTTCGGACCGCGGGGGAAGCTTTCTTT
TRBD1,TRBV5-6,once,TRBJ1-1,CASSAQGQGDDEAFF,TGTGCCAGCAGCGCCCAGGGACAGGGGGATGATGAAGCTTTCTTT
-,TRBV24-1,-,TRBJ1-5,CATSPSEGPISMQPQHF,TGTGCCACCAGTCCCTCCGAGGGCCCCATATCCATGCAGCCCCAGCATTTT
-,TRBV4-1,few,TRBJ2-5,CASSQDRTQYF,TGCGCCAGCAGCCAAGACCGGACCCAGTACTTC
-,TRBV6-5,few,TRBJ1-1,CASSYSRGAGTEAFF,TGTGCCAGCAGTTACTCGCGGGGGGCGGGTACTGAAGCTTTCTTT
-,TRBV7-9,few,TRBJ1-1,CASSQGGGAWAFF,TGTGCCAGCAGCCAGGGTGGGGGCGCATGGGCTTTCTTT
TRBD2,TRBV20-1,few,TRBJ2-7,CSARALAGASSYEQYF,TGCAGTGCTAGAGCGCTAGCGGGTGCCAGCTCCTACGAGCAGTACTTC
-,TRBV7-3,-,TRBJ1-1,CASSATGRGEAFF,TGTGCCAGCAGCGCAACAGGACGGGGTGAAGCTTTCTTT
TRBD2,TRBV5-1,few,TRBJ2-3,CASSLSGLAGGGHTDTQYF,TGCGCCAGCAGCCTGAGCGGACTAGCGGGAGGGGGCCACACAGATACGCAGTATTTT
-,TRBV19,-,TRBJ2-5,CASSKFGGENQETQYF,TGTGCCAGTAGTAAATTTGGGGGAGAAAATCAAGAGACCCAGTACTTC
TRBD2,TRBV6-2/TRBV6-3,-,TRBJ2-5,CASTRGTSGRSETQYF,TGTGCCAGCACCCGGGGGACTAGCGGGAGATCGGAGACCCAGTACTTC
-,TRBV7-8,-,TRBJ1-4,CASSPHGAVNEKLFF,TGTGCCAGCAGCCCCCACGGAGCAGTTAATGAAAAACTGTTTTTT
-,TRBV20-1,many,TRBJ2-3,CSASGGGGASYTQYF,TGCAGTGCTAGTGGGGGAGGGGGCGCGTCGTATACGCAGTATTTT
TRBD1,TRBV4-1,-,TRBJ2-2,CASRPTGQGRYTGTGELFF,TGCGCCAGCAGACCGACGGGACAGGGGCGGTATACGGGCACCGGGGAGCTGTTTTTT
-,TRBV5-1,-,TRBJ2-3,CASSRAVAGQSTDTQYF,TGCGCCAGCAGCCGAGCTGTAGCGGGACAGAGCACAGATACGCAGTATTTT
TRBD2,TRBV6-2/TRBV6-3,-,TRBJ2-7,CASSYGMLAGGEQYF,TGTGCCAGCAGTTACGGTATGCTAGCGGGAGGCGAGCAGTACTTC
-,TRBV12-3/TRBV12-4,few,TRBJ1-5,CASSQDRLSNQPQHF,TGTGCCAGCAGTCAGGACAGACTTAGCAATCAGCCCCAGCATTTT
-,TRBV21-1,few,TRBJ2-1,CAGGQPDEQFF,TGTGCCGGGGGACAGCCGGATGAGCAGTTCTTC
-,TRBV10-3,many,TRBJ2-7,CAISVDERPAQYF,TGTGCCATCAGTGTTGACGAACGGCCCGCGCAGTACTTC
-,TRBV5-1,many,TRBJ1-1,CASSLAPGLNTEAFF,TGCGCCAGCAGCTTGGCTCCAGGGCTGAACACTGAAGCTTTCTTT
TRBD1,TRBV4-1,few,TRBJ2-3,CASSRRQGYTDTQYF,TGCGCCAGCAGCCGCCGACAGGGCTACACAGATACGCAGTATTTT
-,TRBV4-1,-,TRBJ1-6,CASSQGPLRDSYSPLHF,TGCGCCAGCAGCCAAGGCCCTCTGCGAGACAGTTATTCACCCCTCCACTTT
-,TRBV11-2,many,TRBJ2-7,CASSLYQGYEQYF,TGTGCCAGCAGCTTATACCAGGGCTACGAGCAGTACTTC
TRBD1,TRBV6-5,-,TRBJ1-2,CASSWDRARGYTF,TGTGCCAGCAGTTGGGACAGGGCCCGGGGCTACACCTTC
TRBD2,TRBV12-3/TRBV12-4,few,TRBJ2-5,CASSSGGQSETQYF,TGTGCCAGCAGTTCGGGAGGGCAGTCAGAGACCCAGTACTTC
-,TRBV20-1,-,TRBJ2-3,CSASSLDTQYF,TGCAGTGCTAGTTCATTAGATACGCAGTATTTT
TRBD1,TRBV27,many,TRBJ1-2,CASSSKGRGRGGYTF,TGTGCCAGCAGTTCGAAGGGCAGGGGGCGAGGTGGCTACACCTTC
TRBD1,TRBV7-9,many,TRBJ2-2,CASSRDRAGELFF,TGTGCCAGCAGCCGCGACAGGGCCGGGGAGCTGTTTTTT
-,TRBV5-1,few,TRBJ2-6,CASSLRQPSGANVLTF,TGCGCCAGCAGCTTGAGGCAGCCTTCTGGGGCCAACGTCCTGACTTTC
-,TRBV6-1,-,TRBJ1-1,CARPGSTEAFF,TGTGCCAGACCAGGGAGTACTGAAGCTTTCTTT